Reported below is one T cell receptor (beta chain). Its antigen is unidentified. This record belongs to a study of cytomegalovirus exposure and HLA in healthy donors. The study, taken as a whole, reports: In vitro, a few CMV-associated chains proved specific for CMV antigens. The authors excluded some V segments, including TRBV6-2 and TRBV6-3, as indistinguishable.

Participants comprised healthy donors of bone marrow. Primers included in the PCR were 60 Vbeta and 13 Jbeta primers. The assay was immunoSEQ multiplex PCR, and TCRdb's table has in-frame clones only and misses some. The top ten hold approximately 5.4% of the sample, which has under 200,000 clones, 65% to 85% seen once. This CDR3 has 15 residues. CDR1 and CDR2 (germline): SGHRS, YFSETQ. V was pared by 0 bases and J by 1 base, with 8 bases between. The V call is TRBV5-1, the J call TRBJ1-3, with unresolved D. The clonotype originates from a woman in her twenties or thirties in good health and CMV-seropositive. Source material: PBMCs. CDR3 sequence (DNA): TGCGCCAGCAGCTTGGACCTATCTTCTGGAAACACCATATATTTT. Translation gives CASSLDLSSGNTIYF.